This T cell receptor (beta chain) emerged from a study of T cells after yellow fever vaccination. Across the study: Researchers used SMART-Seq v4 Ultra Low Input to prepare fractions that had low cell numbers. General study points: In FACS-sorted repertoires, abundant clonotypes from the bulk population could appear as contaminants. At around 96% for CD4 and 88% for CD8, most primary-vaccination clones showed up again after the booster.

Germline CDR1 is MGHRA and CDR2 is YSYEKL. CDR3 length equals 16 residues. V trimming: 0 bases; J trimming: 5 bases; junction bases outside the gene matches: 7. This clonotype came up many times. Its antigen is currently unknown. For TCR, cDNA came from 5'RACE template switching, which added a universal primer site and UMIs. TCRdb independently ran MiXCR on the 5' RACE reads; one entry per CDR3 protein. Of about 47,000 distinct CDR3 sequences listed, roughly 7% are singletons. The rearrangement uses TRBV4-1 and TRBJ2-4; 7 bases agree with TRBD1. The sequencing here drew on CD8+ T cells sorted from PBMCs, taken around 16 days after the first yellow fever vaccination. The receptor was isolated from a man between 18 and 29 years old who received the YFV17D yellow fever vaccine. CDR3 region: CASSQEDRTYENIQYF. DNA for the CDR3: TGCGCCAGCAGCCAAGAGGACAGGACTTACGAAAACATTCAGTACTTC.